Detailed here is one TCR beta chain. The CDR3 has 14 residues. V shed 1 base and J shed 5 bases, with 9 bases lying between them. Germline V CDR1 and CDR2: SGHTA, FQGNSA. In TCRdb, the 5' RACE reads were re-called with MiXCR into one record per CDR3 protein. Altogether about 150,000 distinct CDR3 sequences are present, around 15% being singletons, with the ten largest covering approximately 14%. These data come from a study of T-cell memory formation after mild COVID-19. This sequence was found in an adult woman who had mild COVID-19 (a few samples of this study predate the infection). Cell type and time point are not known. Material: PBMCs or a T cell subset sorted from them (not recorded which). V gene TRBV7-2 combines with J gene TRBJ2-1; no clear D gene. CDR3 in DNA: TGTGCCAGCAGCTTAGGACACGCTAACAATGAGCAGTTCTTC. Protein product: CASSLGHANNEQFF.